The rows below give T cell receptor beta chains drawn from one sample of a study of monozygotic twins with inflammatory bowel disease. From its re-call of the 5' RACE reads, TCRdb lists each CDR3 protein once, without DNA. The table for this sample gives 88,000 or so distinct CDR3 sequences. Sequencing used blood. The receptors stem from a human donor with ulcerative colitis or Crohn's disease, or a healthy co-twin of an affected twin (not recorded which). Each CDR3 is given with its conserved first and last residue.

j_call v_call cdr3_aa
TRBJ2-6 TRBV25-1 CASSDARREDWANVLTF
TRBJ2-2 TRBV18 CASSRYKTGANTGELFF
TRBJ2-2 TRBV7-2 CASSLGALVTGELFF
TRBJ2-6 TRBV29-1 CSVERAGANVLTF
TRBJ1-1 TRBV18 CASSTASTPTLMNTEAFF
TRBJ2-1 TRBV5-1 CASGTAAGGFNEQFF
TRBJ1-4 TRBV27 CASSLSPGPATNEKLFF
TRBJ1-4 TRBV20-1 CSARDPFEEKLFF
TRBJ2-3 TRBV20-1 CSANPSSTSTDTQYF
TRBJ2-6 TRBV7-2 CASSLAVGTGANVLTF
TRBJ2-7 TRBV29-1 CSVEGTRYEQYF